The 22 T cell receptor beta chains below all came from one sample that was sequenced in a study of shared clonotypes between healthy human individuals. Assay used: immunoSEQ multiplex PCR; TCRdb lists only in-frame clones, some missing. The sample has 1 million to 1.2 million clones, 60% to 80% seen once. The material sequenced was memory CD4+ T cells from PBMCs. Subset: CD45RA-negative fraction. These receptors all stem from a man between 18 and 29 years old in good health. Some clones in this sample may be carry-over from other donors' samples.

The V gene is TRBV6-1, the J gene TRBJ2-1, with 8 bases aligning to TRBD2. The J segment lost 4 bases and the V segment lost 5 bases, leaving 7 bases of the junction unmatched. Germline V gives CDR1 MNHNS, CDR2 SASEGT. This CDR3 has 15 residues. CDR3 in amino acids: CASSTGTSPYNEQFF. Written as DNA, the CDR3 is TGTGCCAGCAGTACCGGGACTAGTCCATACAATGAGCAGTTCTTC.

The V call is TRBV28, the J call TRBJ2-5; the match to TRBD2 covers 11 bases. Germline CDR1 is MDHEN and CDR2 is SYDVKM. The CDR3 has 14 amino acids. V shed 6 bases and J 0 bases; nucleotides not matched to a gene: 0. This chain's CDR3 is CASRTSGNQETQYF. CDR3 in DNA: TGTGCCAGCAGGACTAGCGGGAACCAAGAGACCCAGTACTTC.

In its sample, this clone was seen once. The rearrangement uses TRBV6-5 and TRBJ2-5; D possibly corresponds to TRBD2 (6 bases). The J call may be wrong; the DNA end is better matched by TRBJ2-7. CDR1 and CDR2 (germline): MNHEY, SVGAGI. The CDR3 length is 14 residues. The CDR3 loop is CASSYLVGSYEQYF. CDR3 bases: TGTGCCAGCAGTTACCTTGTCGGGAGCTACGAGCAGTACTTC.

The sample holds a few counts of this clone. The chain couples TRBV5-1 to TRBJ2-5; maybe TRBD2 (6 bases). The V end was cut by 4 bases, the J end by 2 bases, with 18 bases between. Germline-derived CDR1 and CDR2 are SGHRS and YFSETQ. The CDR3 sequence is 16 residues long. The DNA of the CDR3 is TGCGCCAGCAGCCGCTCGGGGAGGTCGGGACAAGAGACCCAGTACTTC. Its protein product is CASSRSGRSGQETQYF.

V usage is TRBV23-1 and J usage is TRBJ1-1; possibly TRBD1 for D (6 bases). TRBV23-1 belongs to the ORF category, with a function that is uncertain. V lost 4 bases and J 3 bases, leaving 18 bases between the germline ends. The CDR3 consists of 16 residues. CDR3: CASSPPGHGWDTEAFF. CDR3 coding DNA: TGCGCCAGCAGTCCTCCGGGACACGGATGGGACACTGAAGCTTTCTTT.

The rearrangement links TRBV6-6 to TRBJ2-1, with TRBD2 matching over 7 bases. V shed 6 bases and J 0 bases; nucleotides not matched to a gene: 8. Germline V gives CDR1 MNHNY, CDR2 SVGAGI (reference sequence). The CDR3 extends over 16 amino acids. CDR3 protein: CASSRGGSSSYNEQFF. The CDR3 nucleotides are TGTGCCAGCAGCCGTGGCGGGAGTAGCTCCTACAATGAGCAGTTCTTC.

The V call is TRBV28, the J call TRBJ1-5; D ambiguous. V was shortened by 11 bases and J by 9 bases, with 20 bases between the two germline ends. There are 13 residues in the CDR3. The V gene's germline CDR1 is MDHEN and CDR2 SYDVKM. DNA of the CDR3: TGTGCCGAGGCGGGAGCCGCTCCTTCGCCCCAGCATTTT. Its translation: CAEAGAAPSPQHF.

The V call is TRBV6-5, the J call TRBJ2-7; 8 bases are a match to TRBD1. Germline CDR1 reads MNHEY; CDR2 reads SVGAGI. With V trimmed by 5 bases and J by 7 bases, 10 bases remained unmatched. There are 14 residues in the CDR3. In nucleotides, the CDR3 is TGTGCCAGCAGTCCACCGGGACAGGCCCGAGAGCAGTACTTC. It codes for CASSPPGQAREQYF.

This clone was observed many times. This chain connects TRBV7-9 to TRBJ2-5; 7 positions match TRBD2. J gave up 9 bases and V 6 bases, and 10 bases lay outside the gene matches. The CDR3 consists of 13 residues. Germline V gene data show CDR1 as SEHNR and CDR2 as FQNEAQ (reference sequence). CDR3 sequence reads: CASRHTSDWAQYF. CDR3 nucleotide sequence: TGTGCCAGCAGGCATACTAGCGATTGGGCCCAGTACTTC.

This rearrangement joins TRBV11-2 to TRBJ2-5, with 7 bases aligning to TRBD1. CDR1 SGHAT and CDR2 FQNNGV come from the germline V gene. The CDR3 spans 13 residues. The junction had 3 bases not matched to a gene; V was cut back by 3 bases and J by 5 bases. CDR3 sequence: CASSFNRGETQYF. The CDR3, as DNA: TGTGCCAGCAGCTTTAACAGGGGTGAGACCCAGTACTTC.

This chain joins TRBV5-8 and TRBJ1-2, with D possibly being TRBD1 (6 bases). Germline assignment: CDR1 SGHTS and CDR2 YDEGEE. V dropped 2 bases and J dropped 4 bases, with 12 bases sitting between them. The CDR3 consists of 14 residues. CDR3 nucleotides: TGTGCCAGCAGCTTTTGGGACACCGCCTATGGCTACACCTTC. This encodes CASSFWDTAYGYTF.

Only one count was recorded for this clone. The chain is built from TRBV6-4 and TRBJ2-7; TRBD2 matches at 9 bases. The CDR3 consists of 15 residues. Trimming at V came to 6 bases and at J to 4 bases, leaving 10 bases not matched to a gene. Germline V gene lookup returns CDR1 MRHNA and CDR2 SNTAGT. The CDR3 sequence: CASRTTSGRIYEQYF. The CDR3 nucleotides read TGTGCCAGCAGGACCACTAGCGGGCGGATTTACGAGCAGTACTTC.

The chain employs TRBV10-3 and TRBJ2-2, with 7 bases fitting TRBD1. V lost 6 bases, J lost 1 base, and 11 bases stayed unmatched. CDR3 length equals 17 residues. The germline V gene encodes CDR1 ENHRY and CDR2 SYGVKD. The CDR3 protein is CAISARGMNMNTGELFF. As DNA, the CDR3 is TGTGCCATCAGCGCCAGGGGGATGAATATGAACACCGGGGAGCTGTTTTTT.

This sequence joins TRBV4-1 and TRBJ1-1; D is unresolved. The CDR3 is 14 residues long. Germline CDR1 is MGHRA and CDR2 is YSYEKL. Trimming pared 1 base from V and 4 bases from J, leaving 10 bases between. For the CDR3, the DNA is TGCGCCAGCAGCCAAGCAGGAGAGATCACTGAAGCTTTCTTT. This sequence encodes CASSQAGEITEAFF.

This chain connects TRBV29-1 to TRBJ2-1, with TRBD1 matching over 7 bases. Germline CDR1 is SQVTM and CDR2 is ANQGSEA. The CDR3 extends over 15 amino acids. With V trimmed by 4 bases and J by 5 bases, 11 bases remained unmatched. Here the CDR3 reads CSVVRSRGIDNEQFF. CDR3 nucleotide sequence: TGCAGCGTTGTAAGGTCCAGGGGGATCGACAATGAGCAGTTCTTC.

This clone was detected only once. V is TRBV7-9 and J is TRBJ2-2; TRBD2 might be the D (6 bases). CDR3 size: 16 residues. The germline V and J ends were trimmed by 5 bases and 1 base, with 14 bases remaining between them. Germline V gene sequence: CDR1 SEHNR, CDR2 FQNEAQ (reference sequence). CDR3 nucleotides: TGTGCCAGCAGCCCTCCGGGGCGGGGGAACACCGGGGAGCTGTTTTTT. Translation gives CASSPPGRGNTGELFF.

In its sample, this clone was seen once. The chain employs TRBV19 and TRBJ2-5; TRBD2 is a possible D gene (6 bases). The CDR3 covers 13 residues. V was cut by 3 bases and J by 4 bases, with 9 bases left in between. Looked up from germline, CDR1 is LNHDA and CDR2 is SQIVND (reference sequence). The CDR3 DNA reads as TGTGCCAGTAGTATGGGGAGGCGAGAGACCCAGTACTTC. Translating gives CASSMGRRETQYF.

The chain is built from TRBV27 and TRBJ2-1; a weak D match, TRBD1 (5 bases). The CDR3 spans 15 residues. Germline-derived CDR1 and CDR2 are MNHEY and SMNVEV (reference sequence). The V end lost 2 bases, the J end lost 2 bases, and 10 bases lay between the germline ends. The CDR3 region is CASSLDSPTYNEQFF. The CDR3 DNA reads TGTGCCAGCAGTTTAGACAGCCCGACCTACAATGAGCAGTTCTTC.

This clone was counted once. The CDR3 DNA is TGTGCCAGTAGTACCCCTCCCTTAGAAGGCTACACCTTC. Its translation is CASSTPPLEGYTF. V is TRBV19 and J is TRBJ1-2; D gene uncertain. The CDR3 covers 13 residues. V was cut by 4 bases and J by 8 bases, with 14 bases left in between. Germline CDR1 reads LNHDA; CDR2 reads SQIVND (reference sequence).

This clone came up many times. Other DNA variants within this sample encode the same CDR3. The chain links TRBV5-1 to TRBJ1-2; no firm D call. Germline CDR1 SGHRS, CDR2 YFSETQ. V shed 1 base and J shed 0 bases, with 4 bases lying between them. CDR3 length: 13 amino acids. In DNA form, the CDR3 reads TGCGCCAGCAGCTTGAACACTAACTATGGCTACACCTTC. Its protein is CASSLNTNYGYTF.

J is TRBJ1-1 and V is TRBV5-8; D is unresolved. Germline V lookup: CDR1 SGHTS, CDR2 YDEGEE. Trimming pared 4 bases from V and 4 bases from J, leaving 5 bases between. This CDR3 contains 11 residues. CDR3 loop: CASSLPTEAFF. The CDR3 DNA reads as TGTGCCAGCAGCCTCCCCACTGAAGCTTTCTTT.

In regard to this clone: An end of the junction differs from the germline gene, which may be a read error. The V gene is TRBV4-2, the J gene TRBJ1-1; D ambiguous. The CDR3 is 14 amino acids. The germline CDR1 and CDR2 sequences are LGHNA and YNFKEQ. CDR3 sequence reads: CASSQTPQGYLLTF. In nucleotides, the CDR3 is TGTGCCAGCAGCCAGACCCCCCAAGGTTATCTTCTTACCTTT.